These 2 T cell receptor beta chains were sequenced from one sample in a study of blood T cell repertoires in COVID-19. The repertoire was sequenced with immunoSEQ multiplex PCR; TCRdb's copy has only in-frame clones and lacks some. Of more than 60,000 clones in the sample, 88% were seen once. Sequenced material: peripheral blood. The source of these receptors is a woman in her fifties or sixties with active or convalescent COVID-19.

The chain links TRBV11-2 to TRBJ2-2; the match to TRBD2 covers 10 bases. The germline V gene encodes CDR1 SGHAT and CDR2 FQNNGV. The CDR3 runs 15 residues. The trim removed 5 bases at V and 1 base at J, leaving 1 base unmatched. In DNA form, the CDR3 reads TGTGCCAGCAGCACTAGCGGGAAGAACACCGGGGAGCTGTTTTTT. Translated: CASSTSGKNTGELFF. Full variable domain (remainder filled in from reference TRBV11-2 and TRBJ2-2): EAGVAQSPRYKIIEKRQSVAFWCNPISGHATLYWYQQILGQGPKLLIQFQNNGVVDDSQLPKDRFSAERLKGVDSTLKIQPAKLEDSAVYLCASSTSGKNTGELFFGEGSRLTVL.

This chain joins TRBV28 and TRBJ2-5; 8 bases align to TRBD2. The CDR3 has 15 residues. V shed 5 bases, J shed 4 bases, and the junction held 9 bases outside the gene matches. Germline-derived CDR1 and CDR2 are MDHEN and SYDVKM. The CDR3 DNA follows: TGTGCCAGCAGTGGAACTCTAGCGGGTGTAGAGACCCAGTACTTC. Residues: CASSGTLAGVETQYF.